The 24 T cell receptor beta chains reported below all come from one sample, sequenced in a study of cytomegalovirus exposure and HLA in healthy donors. Primers for the PCR totalled 60 Vbeta and 13 Jbeta. Some clones are missing from TCRdb's copy, which holds only in-frame ones; the method was immunoSEQ multiplex PCR. The profile shows around 230,000 clones, 82% of them singletons. The sequenced material came from PBMCs. The receptors come from a man aged 40-50 years in good health and CMV-seropositive.

The chain carries TRBV25-1 and TRBJ2-7, with 10 positions matching TRBD2. The length of the CDR3 is 15 residues. The ends lost 1 base at V and 6 bases at J; junction bases unmatched: 6. CDR1 MGHDK and CDR2 SYGVNS come from the germline V gene. The CDR3 sequence: CASSEFRLAGGEQYV. Written as DNA, the CDR3 is TGTGCCAGCAGTGAATTTCGACTAGCGGGCGGCGAGCAGTACGTC.

V is TRBV6-6 and J is TRBJ2-1; no clear D. Trimming took 0 bases from V and 3 from J, leaving 6 bases between them. The CDR3 runs to 14 residues. Germline values: CDR1 MNHNY, CDR2 SVGAGI (reference sequence). CDR3 sequence reads: CASSYSGSYNEQFF. In nucleotides, the CDR3 is TGTGCCAGCAGTTACTCGGGCAGCTACAATGAGCAGTTCTTC.

The chain joins TRBV2 to TRBJ2-3, with TRBD1 matching over 7 bases. Germline V CDR1 and CDR2: SNHLY, FYNNEI. The V segment lost 2 bases and the J segment 5 bases; nucleotides outside the gene matches: 1. The CDR3 extends over 13 amino acids. The CDR3 reads CASSERQGDTQYF. The CDR3 bases are TGTGCCAGCAGTGAAAGACAGGGAGATACGCAGTATTTT.

Only a few counts were recorded for this clone. The chain has TRBV6-5 and TRBJ2-1; maybe TRBD2 (5 bases). Germline CDR1 MNHEY, CDR2 SVGAGI. V lost 5 bases to trimming and J lost 9 bases, with 20 bases between them. The CDR3 totals 15 residues. For the CDR3, the DNA is TGTGCCAGCAGTCTCGTGACTACTGGTATGGGTGAGCAGTTCTTC. This translates into CASSLVTTGMGEQFF.

The genes are TRBV7-9 and TRBJ2-7; 11 bases align to TRBD1. Per germline, CDR1 SEHNR and CDR2 FQNEAQ (reference sequence). CDR3 length: 14 amino acids. Unmatched junction bases numbered 2, after V lost 2 bases and J lost 5 bases. The CDR3 loop reads CASSLRDRGNEQYV. DNA for the CDR3: TGTGCCAGCAGCTTAAGGGACAGGGGGAACGAGCAGTACGTC.

The chain recombines TRBV6-1 with TRBJ2-5, with 11 bases fitting TRBD1. The CDR3 is made up of 13 amino acids. V was pared by 9 bases and J by 5 bases, with 5 bases of the junction left unmatched. CDR1 and CDR2 from the germline V gene are MNHNS and SASEGT. The CDR3 DNA reads TGTGCCAGTAGGGACAGGGGGATCGAGACCCAGTACTTC. Its protein is CASRDRGIETQYF.

V is TRBV28 and J is TRBJ1-2; 12 bases agree with TRBD1. The germline gives CDR1 MDHEN, CDR2 SYDVKM. The CDR3 loop spans 15 amino acids. J gave up 7 bases and V 6 bases, and 9 bases lay outside the gene matches. The CDR3 nucleotides read TGTGCCAGCAGCCCGGGGGGACAGGGGGCTTTTGGCTACACCTTC. Its protein is CASSPGGQGAFGYTF.

The chain recombines TRBV7-6 with TRBJ2-4, with 11 bases identical to TRBD2. This CDR3 has 19 residues. V dropped 0 bases and J dropped 8; count of bases not matched to a gene: 15. The germline V gene has CDR1 SGHVS and CDR2 FNYEAQ. The CDR3 region has the DNA TGTGCCAGCAGCTTAGCGCGCGGTAGCGGGAGGGCCCCCTTCGACATTCAGTACTTC. Translation: CASSLARGSGRAPFDIQYF.

The rearrangement uses TRBV27 and TRBJ2-7, with a weak D call TRBD2 (5 bases). Germline assignment: CDR1 MNHEY and CDR2 SMNVEV (reference sequence). Trimming shortened V by 4 bases and J by 0 bases, and 13 bases separated the two germline ends. The CDR3 has 15 amino acids. The DNA for the CDR3 is TGTGCCAGCAGTTGGGGAAGCGGACTCTCCTACGAGCAGTACTTC. Amino acids: CASSWGSGLSYEQYF.

V is TRBV5-6 and J is TRBJ2-1; tentatively, D is TRBD2 (6 bases). The CDR3 has 15 amino acids. V was pared by 4 bases and J by 1 base, with 12 bases between. The germline V gene encodes CDR1 SGHDT and CDR2 YYEEEE. CDR3 sequence (DNA): TGTGCCAGCAGCCAGGGACTTAGGTCCTACAATGAGCAGTTCTTC. Translation: CASSQGLRSYNEQFF.

This clone was counted a single time. The chain recombines TRBV7-9 with TRBJ2-5, with D tentatively TRBD2 (5 bases). Germline loops: CDR1 SEHNR, CDR2 FQNEAQ (reference sequence). The V and J ends lost 1 base and 3 bases respectively, with 15 bases between them. The CDR3 length is 16 residues. In DNA form, the CDR3 reads TGTGCCAGCAGCTTAGAAGAACTTAGCGTTAAAGAGACCCAGTACTTC. It codes for CASSLEELSVKETQYF.

The chain has TRBV25-1 and TRBJ2-3, with 11 bases fitting TRBD2. The germline gives CDR1 MGHDK, CDR2 SYGVNS. V was pared by 5 bases and J by 4 bases, with 14 bases of the junction left unmatched. CDR3 length: 18 residues. The CDR3 here is CASSPQGETSGKADTQYF. The CDR3 region has the DNA TGTGCCAGCAGTCCCCAAGGGGAGACTAGCGGGAAAGCAGATACGCAGTATTTT.

The CDR3 nucleotides are TGTGCCAGCAGTTTAACGGGTCGGGGTAACACTGAAGCTTTCTTT. It codes for CASSLTGRGNTEAFF. The gene calls are TRBV28 and TRBJ1-1; D is undetermined. The CDR3 loop spans 15 amino acids. V was clipped by 2 bases and J by 2 bases, with 12 bases between them. CDR1 is MDHEN and CDR2 is SYDVKM in the germline V gene. Full variable domain (missing parts from reference TRBV28 and TRBJ1-1): DVKVTQSSRYLVKRTGEKVFLECVQDMDHENMFWYRQDPGLGLRLIYFSYDVKMKEKGDIPEGYSVSREKKERFSLILESASTNQTSMYLCASSLTGRGNTEAFFGQGTRLTVV.

The chain carries TRBV5-1 and TRBJ2-3; a weak D match, TRBD2 (5 bases). The V end lost 4 bases, the J end lost 4 bases, and 13 bases lay between the germline ends. The CDR3 runs 14 residues. From germline, CDR1 is SGHRS and CDR2 YFSETQ. The CDR3: CASSVSGAPDTQYF. In DNA form, the CDR3 reads TGCGCCAGCAGCGTCAGCGGCGCGCCAGATACGCAGTATTTT.

The chain employs TRBV9 and TRBJ2-1; 8 nucleotides line up with TRBD2. Germline V gives CDR1 SGDLS, CDR2 YYNGEE. The CDR3 has 16 amino acids. The V segment lost 0 bases and the J segment 8 bases; nucleotides outside the gene matches: 10. CDR3 residues: CASSVDLSGRSHEQFF. CDR3 DNA: TGTGCCAGCAGCGTAGATCTAAGCGGGAGATCGCATGAGCAGTTCTTC.

The chain carries TRBV19 and TRBJ2-1; 7 nucleotides line up with TRBD2. The germline V gene has CDR1 LNHDA and CDR2 SQIVND (reference sequence). The CDR3 has 16 residues. Losses at the gene ends were 4 bases for V and 8 bases for J; bases not matched to a gene: 14. This CDR3 is CASSTYRDYPGDEQFF. Written as DNA, the CDR3 is TGTGCCAGTAGTACCTATAGGGACTACCCCGGGGATGAGCAGTTCTTC. The variable domain in full, with the rest retrieved from reference TRBV19 and TRBJ2-1, is DGGITQSPKYLFRKEGQNVTLSCEQNLNHDAMYWYRQDPGQGLRLIYYSQIVNDFQKGDIAEGYSVSREKKESFPLTVTSAQKNPTAFYLCASSTYRDYPGDEQFFGPGTRLTVL.

In this sample, this clone turned up a few times. The chain links TRBV4-2 to TRBJ2-1, with D possibly being TRBD2 (5 bases). The germline V gene has CDR1 LGHNA and CDR2 YNFKEQ. V lost 0 bases and J 0 bases, leaving 9 bases between the germline ends. This CDR3 comprises 16 residues. As DNA, the CDR3 is TGTGCCAGCAGCCAAGAAAGCGGTAGCTCCTACAATGAGCAGTTCTTC. This encodes CASSQESGSSYNEQFF.

CDR3 residues: CATSRGDFANTGELFF. As DNA, the CDR3 is TGTGCCACCAGCAGAGGGGACTTTGCGAACACCGGGGAGCTGTTTTTT. V gene TRBV15 combines with J gene TRBJ2-2, with D possibly TRBD2 on 6 matching bases. Germline V lookup: CDR1 LNHNV, CDR2 YYDKDF (reference sequence). The V end lost 1 base, the J end lost 0 bases, and 9 bases lay between the germline ends. The CDR3 consists of 16 residues.

This clone was detected ten times or more. The rearrangement joins TRBV5-1 to TRBJ1-1; unclear D gene. Trimming pared 0 bases from V and 4 bases from J, leaving 13 bases between. The CDR3 extends over 15 amino acids. Germline lookup yields CDR1 SGHRS and CDR2 YFSETQ. Written as DNA, the CDR3 is TGCGCCAGCAGCTTGGCGGTCGAGGGAGGCACTGAAGCTTTCTTT. Its translation: CASSLAVEGGTEAFF.

In this sample, this clone turned up a few times. The J gene is TRBJ2-5, the V gene TRBV7-9; perhaps TRBD1 as D (5 bases). Judging by the DNA end, TRBJ2-7 fits better; the J call may be wrong. The germline V gene encodes CDR1 SEHNR and CDR2 FQNEAQ (reference sequence). This CDR3 spans 15 amino acids. The CDR3 DNA follows: TGTGCCAGCAGCTTAGGAAGGGGTACTTCCTACGAGCAGTACTTC. Protein sequence: CASSLGRGTSYEQYF.

The rearrangement joins TRBV28 to TRBJ1-1; D gene unclear. Germline V gene lookup returns CDR1 MDHEN and CDR2 SYDVKM. The CDR3 consists of 13 residues. V was clipped by 7 bases and J by 7 bases, with 16 bases between them. As DNA, the CDR3 is TGTGCCAGCATCCTGATGGAGGGAAATGAAGCTTTCTTT. This codes for CASILMEGNEAFF.

In its sample, this clone was seen a few times. This chain connects TRBV6-5 to TRBJ1-2; 7 bases line up with TRBD1. Germline V gene data show CDR1 as MNHEY and CDR2 as SVGAGI. There are 14 residues in the CDR3. Losses at the gene ends were 6 bases for V and 8 bases for J; bases not matched to a gene: 12. The CDR3 region has the DNA TGTGCCAGCAGCCGACAGGGTTGGTCGGGCGGCTACACCTTC. Its translation is CASSRQGWSGGYTF.

The chain has TRBV18 and TRBJ1-1, with D possibly matching TRBD1 (5 bases). The germline V gene has CDR1 KGHSH and CDR2 LQKENI. V was pared by 5 bases and J by 1 base, with 14 bases between. This CDR3 has 15 amino acids. In nucleotides, the CDR3 is TGTGCCAGCTCAAGAGGCGTTGGACAGAACACTGAAGCTTTCTTT. Encoded protein: CASSRGVGQNTEAFF.

The V gene is TRBV10-2, the J gene TRBJ2-2; no definite D call. Trimming took 8 bases from V and 6 from J, leaving 10 bases between them. The CDR3 runs to 12 residues. CDR1 WSHSY and CDR2 SAAADI come from the germline V gene. The CDR3 protein is CASGDWAGELFF. The CDR3 nucleotides are TGCGCCAGCGGAGACTGGGCCGGGGAGCTGTTTTTT.